The rows below give T cell receptor beta chains drawn from one sample of a study of T cell changes during pregnancy in multiple sclerosis. Method: immunoSEQ multiplex PCR; TCRdb's copy keeps in-frame clones and lacks some. The sample has some 87,000 clones; roughly 92% are singletons. Sequenced here: CD4+ T cells from peripheral blood mononuclear cells, sampled before pregnancy. The receptors were gathered from a female donor with multiple sclerosis, enrolled in a pregnancy study. The CDR3 runs from the conserved cysteine through the conserved F or W. A D gene is named only where the DNA matches it firmly. Not every row has a clone size; where given, it reads once, few, many or a size class.

J,V,length,D,size,CDR3,DNA
TRBJ1-2,TRBV25-1,15,-,-,CASSDPGTPFYGYTF,TGTGCCAGCAGTGACCCCGGGACACCTTTCTATGGCTACACCTTC
TRBJ1-3,TRBV28,15,TRBD1,-,CASSSYGTGGNTIYF,TGTGCCAGCAGTTCTTACGGGACAGGTGGAAACACCATATATTTT
TRBJ2-3,TRBV9,16,-,-,CASSATPTHTRDTQYF,TGTGCCAGCAGCGCGACACCCACACACACACGAGATACGCAGTATTTT
TRBJ1-3,TRBV28,11,-,-,CATYSGNTIYF,TGTGCCACGTACTCTGGAAACACCATATATTTT
TRBJ2-5,TRBV11-2,12,-,-,CASSLAQETQYF,TGTGCCAGCAGCTTAGCTCAAGAGACCCAGTACTTC
TRBJ1-1,TRBV30,13,-,once,CAWSVRIEAEAFF,TGTGCCTGGAGTGTCCGAATAGAGGCTGAAGCTTTCTTT
TRBJ1-2,TRBV9,12,-,few,CASSGGDYGYTF,TGTGCCAGCAGCGGGGGGGACTATGGCTACACCTTC
TRBJ1-4,TRBV28,15,-,-,CASSPYRGGSEKLFF,TGTGCCAGCAGTCCCTACCGGGGAGGAAGTGAAAAACTGTTTTTT
TRBJ1-6,TRBV30,17,-,-,CAWSATRRGRGSSPLHF,TGTGCCTGGAGTGCAACCCGACGGGGGAGAGGGAGTTCACCCCTCCACTTT
TRBJ1-1,TRBV11-1,14,-,-,CASSHPRQNTEAFF,TGTGCCAGCAGCCATCCTCGACAGAACACTGAAGCTTTCTTT
TRBJ2-7,TRBV29-1,14,-,-,CSVRRGLNSYEQYF,TGCAGCGTTAGAAGGGGCCTTAACTCCTACGAGCAGTACTTC
TRBJ2-3,TRBV9,16,TRBD2,-,CASSPLGGRGTDTQYF,TGTGCCAGCAGCCCTTTGGGCGGGAGGGGCACAGATACGCAGTATTTT
TRBJ1-2,TRBV6-5,13,TRBD1,-,CASTEQGARGYTF,TGTGCCAGCACCGAACAGGGGGCACGAGGCTACACCTTC
TRBJ2-7,TRBV30,13,-,-,CAWSVRGSGEQYF,TGTGCCTGGAGTGTACGAGGGTCTGGTGAGCAGTACTTC
TRBJ1-2,TRBV6-5,15,TRBD1,-,CASTHGGTGLYGYTF,TGTGCCAGCACCCACGGCGGGACAGGCCTCTATGGCTACACCTTC
TRBJ2-1,TRBV19,16,-,-,CASSEGGLLSYNEQFF,TGTGCCAGTAGTGAGGGCGGACTACTTTCCTACAATGAGCAGTTCTTC
TRBJ1-2,TRBV7-3,13,-,-,CASSLAANYGYTF,TGTGCCAGCAGCTTGGCGGCTAACTATGGCTACACCTTC
TRBJ2-1,TRBV2,14,TRBD2,-,CASMGLAGVNEQFF,TGTGCCAGCATGGGACTAGCGGGCGTCAATGAGCAGTTCTTC
TRBJ1-3,TRBV19,16,TRBD1,-,CASSTGQGTSGNTIYF,TGTGCCAGTAGTACGGGACAGGGGACTTCTGGAAACACCATATATTTT
TRBJ1-2,TRBV7-2,14,-,-,CASSLVLSPYGYTF,TGTGCCAGCAGCTTAGTTTTATCTCCGTATGGCTACACCTTC
TRBJ1-4,TRBV6-6,15,TRBD1,-,CASSYRQGVNEKLFF,TGTGCCAGCAGTTATAGACAGGGGGTTAATGAAAAACTGTTTTTT
TRBJ1-1,TRBV6-1,15,TRBD1,-,CASSGPGQGNTEAFF,TGTGCCAGCAGTGGGCCGGGACAGGGAAACACTGAAGCTTTCTTT
TRBJ2-5,TRBV5-5,13,TRBD1,-,CASSYRGHETQYF,TGTGCCAGCAGCTACAGGGGGCACGAGACCCAGTACTTC
TRBJ2-3,TRBV18,16,TRBD1,-,CASSPLGQGRTDTQYF,TGTGCCAGCTCACCCCTGGGACAGGGACGCACAGATACGCAGTATTTT
TRBJ1-2,TRBV18,13,-,-,CASSPKQDYGYTF,TGTGCCAGCTCACCAAAACAGGACTATGGCTACACCTTC
TRBJ1-5,TRBV27,11,-,-,CASSPPQPQHF,TGTGCCAGCAGTCCTCCTCAGCCCCAGCATTTT
TRBJ1-1,TRBV6-1,14,TRBD1,-,CASSPGTGETEAFF,TGTGCCAGCAGCCCCGGGACAGGGGAGACTGAAGCTTTCTTT
TRBJ2-3,TRBV19,15,-,once,CASSIRAGSTDTQYF,TGTGCCAGTAGTATCCGGGCAGGGAGCACAGATACGCAGTATTTT
TRBJ2-5,TRBV18,13,-,-,CASSPQSQETQYF,TGTGCCAGCTCACCTCAATCACAAGAGACCCAGTACTTC
TRBJ2-2,TRBV9,14,TRBD1,-,CASSWTGDTGELFF,TGTGCCAGCAGTTGGACAGGGGACACCGGGGAGCTGTTTTTT
TRBJ1-2,TRBV5-6,15,TRBD1,few,CASSPTGGARSGYTF,TGTGCCAGCAGCCCGACAGGGGGCGCCCGTAGTGGCTACACCTTC
TRBJ1-4,TRBV2,13,-,-,CASSRATNEKLFF,TGTGCCAGCAGCAGGGCAACTAATGAAAAACTGTTTTTT
TRBJ1-5,TRBV21-1,15,-,-,CASSGLQGDNQPQHF,TGTGCCAGCAGCGGACTACAGGGGGACAATCAGCCCCAGCATTTT
TRBJ1-4,TRBV28,14,TRBD1,-,CASQSGTGSEKLFF,TGTGCCAGCCAGTCGGGGACAGGATCCGAAAAACTGTTTTTT
TRBJ1-5,TRBV28,12,-,-,CASSPPLQPQHF,TGTGCCAGCAGTCCCCCCCTACAGCCCCAGCATTTT
TRBJ1-3,TRBV14,14,-,-,CASGYLGAGNTIYF,TGTGCCAGCGGTTACCTGGGAGCTGGAAACACCATATATTTT
TRBJ1-2,TRBV19,13,TRBD1,-,CASSPGQGYGYTF,TGTGCCAGTAGTCCCGGACAGGGATATGGCTACACCTTC
TRBJ2-3,TRBV30,14,-,-,CASVGLGGADTQYF,TGTGCCTCCGTCGGGCTAGGAGGGGCAGATACGCAGTATTTT
TRBJ2-1,TRBV6-4,14,-,-,CADTPAGSYNEQFF,TGTGCCGACACTCCAGCGGGCTCCTACAATGAGCAGTTCTTC
TRBJ2-2,TRBV11-3,14,-,-,CASSLAGNTGELFF,TGTGCCAGCAGCTTAGCAGGAAACACCGGGGAGCTGTTTTTT